This T cell receptor beta chain was identified in a study of cytomegalovirus exposure and HLA in healthy donors. Primers: 60 Vbeta forward and 13 Jbeta reverse. TCRdb's copy holds only in-frame clones and misses some; the assay was immunoSEQ multiplex PCR. The repertoire holds 130,000 or so clones, around 77% seen once, with over 0.8% in the top ten. Whole-study results and caveats: The likely explanation for a cluster of highly shared sequence variants was sequencing artifact. Data from an earlier analysis indicated that most TCR beta V segments were productive either about 90% or about 30% of the time.

Of note for this clone: Its specificity is not known.

Trimming cost V 3 bases and J 3 bases, with 22 bases left between them. The CDR3 covers 17 residues. Germline V gives CDR1 SGHRS, CDR2 YFSETQ. These donors counted as nominally healthy when sampled, but unrecorded immune exposures were likely. J is TRBJ2-7 and V is TRBV5-1, with D perhaps TRBD2 (6 bases). Specimen: PBMCs. The receptor was isolated from a woman aged 55 to 70 in good health and CMV-seronegative. The CDR3 protein is CASSSKEGRLGDYEQYF. The CDR3 region has the DNA TGCGCCAGCAGCTCCAAGGAGGGGCGTCTAGGGGACTACGAGCAGTACTTC.